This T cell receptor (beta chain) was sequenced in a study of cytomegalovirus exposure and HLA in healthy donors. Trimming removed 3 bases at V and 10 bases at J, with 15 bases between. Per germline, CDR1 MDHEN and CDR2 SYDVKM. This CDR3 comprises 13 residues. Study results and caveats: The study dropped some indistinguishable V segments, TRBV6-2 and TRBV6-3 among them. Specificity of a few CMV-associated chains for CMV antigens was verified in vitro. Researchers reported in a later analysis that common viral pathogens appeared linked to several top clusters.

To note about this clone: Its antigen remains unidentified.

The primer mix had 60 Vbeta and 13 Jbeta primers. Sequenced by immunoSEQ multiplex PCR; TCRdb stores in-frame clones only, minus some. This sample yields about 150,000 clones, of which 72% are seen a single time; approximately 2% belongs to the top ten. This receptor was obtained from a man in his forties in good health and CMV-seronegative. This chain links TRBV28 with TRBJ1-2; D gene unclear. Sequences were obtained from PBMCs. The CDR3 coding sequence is TGTGCCAGCAGTTTCGTCATGGGGAGCGACTACACCTTC. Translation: CASSFVMGSDYTF.